Listed below are T cell receptor beta chains from one sample, sequenced in a study of technical replicates of blood from a handful of donors. Clones were read by immunoSEQ multiplex PCR, and TCRdb kept only the in-frame ones, dropping some. The sample yields approximately 78,000 clones, 95% to 96% seen once. Input material: T cells isolated from PBMCs. Receptors originate from a human donor in good health. CDR3s include the opening cysteine and the closing phenylalanine or tryptophan. Fields, in order: J gene, clone size, D gene, V gene, CDR3 protein, CDR3 DNA. A D gene is named only where the DNA matches it firmly. A clone size is listed for some rows: how often the clone was seen (once, few, many), or a class if it is expanded.

J: TRBJ2-1; size: -; D: -; V: TRBV4-2; CDR3: CASSQELLNRADEQFF; DNA: TGTGCCAGCAGCCAAGAACTCCTTAACAGGGCGGATGAGCAGTTCTTC
J: TRBJ1-2; size: -; D: TRBD1; V: TRBV7-2; CDR3: CASSILDRVDGYTF; DNA: TGTGCCAGCAGCATCCTGGACAGGGTGGATGGCTACACCTTC
J: TRBJ2-2; size: -; D: -; V: TRBV7-3; CDR3: CASSPVRRGRDGELFF; DNA: TGTGCCAGCAGCCCCGTGCGGAGGGGGCGAGACGGGGAGCTGTTTTTT
J: TRBJ2-7; size: -; D: TRBD1; V: TRBV30; CDR3: CAWSDSPKTGYEQYF; DNA: TGTGCCTGGAGTGATTCGCCCAAGACAGGGTACGAGCAGTACTTC
J: TRBJ2-5; size: -; D: TRBD2; V: TRBV6-6; CDR3: CASTGTSGGIETQYF; DNA: TGTGCCAGCACCGGGACTAGCGGGGGGATAGAGACCCAGTACTTC
J: TRBJ2-7; size: once; D: TRBD2; V: TRBV6-5; CDR3: CASSYSKRGSTYEQYF; DNA: TGTGCCAGCAGTTACTCGAAGCGGGGAAGCACCTACGAGCAGTACTTC
J: TRBJ2-1; size: -; D: TRBD2; V: TRBV29-1; CDR3: CSPFLAGGTYNEQFF; DNA: TGCAGCCCATTTTTAGCGGGAGGGACCTACAATGAGCAGTTCTTC
J: TRBJ2-1; size: -; D: -; V: TRBV9; CDR3: CASSVVEGEYNEQFF; DNA: TGTGCCAGCAGCGTAGTAGAGGGAGAATATAATGAGCAGTTCTTC
J: TRBJ2-7; size: -; D: TRBD1; V: TRBV5-1; CDR3: CASSLVGQGESSSYEQYF; DNA: TGCGCCAGCAGCTTGGTCGGACAGGGGGAGAGTAGCTCCTACGAGCAGTACTTC
J: TRBJ2-2; size: -; D: TRBD1; V: TRBV5-1; CDR3: CASSYRQGDYPNTGELFF; DNA: TGCGCCAGCAGCTACCGACAGGGGGATTACCCGAACACCGGGGAGCTGTTTTTT
J: TRBJ2-7; size: -; D: TRBD1; V: TRBV5-8; CDR3: CATKPTGTGTYEQYF; DNA: TGTGCCACCAAACCGACCGGGACAGGGACCTACGAGCAGTACTTC
J: TRBJ2-1; size: -; D: TRBD2; V: TRBV7-3; CDR3: CASSLHTSGVFHEQFF; DNA: TGTGCCAGCAGCTTGCATACTAGCGGGGTTTTCCATGAGCAGTTCTTC
J: TRBJ2-3; size: -; D: -; V: TRBV25-1; CDR3: CASSTRQGTDTQYF; DNA: TGTGCCAGCAGTACCCGACAGGGCACAGATACGCAGTATTTT
J: TRBJ1-6; size: few; D: TRBD1; V: TRBV18; CDR3: CASSGQGYNSPLHF; DNA: TGTGCCAGCTCCGGACAGGGGTATAATTCACCCCTCCACTTT
J: TRBJ1-1; size: -; D: TRBD1; V: TRBV5-6; CDR3: CASSTAGQATNRNTEAFF; DNA: TGTGCCAGCAGCACCGCCGGACAGGCCACGAACAGGAACACTGAAGCTTTCTTT
J: TRBJ2-5; size: -; D: -; V: TRBV10-3; CDR3: CAISAEGGETQYF; DNA: TGTGCCATCAGTGCCGAGGGAGGAGAGACCCAGTACTTC
J: TRBJ2-5; size: -; D: TRBD2; V: TRBV7-9; CDR3: CASSSQLAGGPTQETQYF; DNA: TGTGCCAGCAGCTCCCAACTAGCGGGGGGCCCTACCCAAGAGACCCAGTACTTC
J: TRBJ1-4; size: once; D: TRBD1; V: TRBV19; CDR3: CASSPPGQGSYEKLFF; DNA: TGTGCCAGTAGTCCCCCGGGACAGGGAAGCTATGAAAAACTGTTTTTT
J: TRBJ2-7; size: -; D: TRBD2; V: TRBV29-1; CDR3: CSAVASGRVYEQYF; DNA: TGCAGCGCTGTGGCTAGCGGGAGGGTGTACGAGCAGTACTTC
J: TRBJ2-7; size: -; D: -; V: TRBV4-2; CDR3: CASSQEGGTVTYEQYF; DNA: TGTGCCAGCAGCCAAGAGGGCGGGACTGTGACCTACGAGCAGTACTTC
J: TRBJ2-3; size: -; D: -; V: TRBV5-4; CDR3: CASSLRGGMADTQYF; DNA: TGTGCCAGCAGCTTGCGGGGCGGGATGGCAGATACGCAGTATTTT
J: TRBJ1-2; size: -; D: -; V: TRBV6-1; CDR3: CASRMGQNYGYTF; DNA: TGTGCCAGCAGGATGGGACAAAACTATGGCTACACCTTC
J: TRBJ2-5; size: -; D: -; V: TRBV4-1; CDR3: CASSQDRGLRETQYF; DNA: TGCGCCAGCAGCCAAGATCGGGGATTGCGAGAGACCCAGTACTTC
J: TRBJ1-1; size: -; D: -; V: TRBV27; CDR3: CASSQGGTEAFF; DNA: TGTGCCAGCAGCCAAGGGGGCACTGAAGCTTTCTTT
J: TRBJ2-1; size: -; D: TRBD2; V: TRBV2; CDR3: CASSRLAEYNEQFF; DNA: TGTGCCAGCAGTAGACTAGCGGAGTACAATGAGCAGTTCTTC
J: TRBJ1-4; size: -; D: TRBD1; V: TRBV7-9; CDR3: CASSSGTGNEKLFF; DNA: TGTGCCAGCAGCTCCGGGACAGGGAATGAAAAACTGTTTTTT
J: TRBJ2-3; size: -; D: -; V: TRBV4-2; CDR3: CASSPGVTDTQYF; DNA: TGTGCCAGCAGCCCGGGGGTGACAGATACGCAGTATTTT
J: TRBJ1-2; size: -; D: TRBD1; V: TRBV11-2; CDR3: CASKEAGGRYGYTF; DNA: TGTGCCAGTAAAGAGGCAGGGGGGCGGTATGGCTACACCTTC
J: TRBJ2-7; size: -; D: TRBD2; V: TRBV5-1; CDR3: CASSPRTSGTYEQYF; DNA: TGCGCCAGCAGCCCCAGGACTAGCGGGACCTACGAGCAGTACTTC
J: TRBJ2-3; size: -; D: -; V: TRBV27; CDR3: CASSPGTLPSTDTQYF; DNA: TGTGCCAGCAGTCCGGGGACTCTTCCTAGCACAGATACGCAGTATTTT
J: TRBJ1-5; size: -; D: TRBD1; V: TRBV19; CDR3: CASRRTGVQPQHF; DNA: TGTGCCAGTAGGAGAACAGGGGTTCAGCCCCAGCATTTT
J: TRBJ1-2; size: -; D: TRBD1; V: TRBV28; CDR3: CASSLDWRQGEGYTF; DNA: TGTGCCAGCAGTTTAGATTGGAGGCAGGGGGAGGGCTACACCTTC
J: TRBJ1-2; size: -; D: -; V: TRBV18; CDR3: CASSLTGPRGYTF; DNA: TGTGCCAGCTCGCTAACAGGGCCCCGCGGCTACACCTTC
J: TRBJ1-3; size: -; D: -; V: TRBV15; CDR3: CATSRDAVPLGTIYF; DNA: TGTGCCACCAGCAGAGATGCGGTCCCTTTAGGCACCATATATTTT
J: TRBJ2-7; size: -; D: TRBD1; V: TRBV27; CDR3: CASSLGTARPYEQYF; DNA: TGTGCCAGCAGTTTAGGGACAGCCCGCCCCTACGAGCAGTACTTC